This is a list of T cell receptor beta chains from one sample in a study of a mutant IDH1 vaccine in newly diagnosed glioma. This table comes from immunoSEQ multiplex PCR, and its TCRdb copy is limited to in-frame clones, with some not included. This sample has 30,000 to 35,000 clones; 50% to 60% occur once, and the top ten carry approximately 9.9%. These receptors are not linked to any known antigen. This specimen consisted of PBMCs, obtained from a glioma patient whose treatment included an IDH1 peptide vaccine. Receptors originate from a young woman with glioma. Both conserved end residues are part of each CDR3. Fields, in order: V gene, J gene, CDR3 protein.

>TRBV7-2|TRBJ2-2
CASSLWAGLNTGELFF
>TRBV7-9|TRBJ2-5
CASRQGQGYETQYF
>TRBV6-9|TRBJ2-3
CASSFALAGGGSTDTQYF
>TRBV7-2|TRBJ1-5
CASSIGTAYSNQPQHF
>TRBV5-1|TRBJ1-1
CTSSLGAMNTEAFF
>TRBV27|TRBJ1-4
CAASAYQPSNEKLFF
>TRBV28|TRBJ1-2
CASSLGTGTGYTF
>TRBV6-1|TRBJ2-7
CASSGGTGGYEQYF
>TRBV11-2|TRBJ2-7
CASSLSQGTYEQYF
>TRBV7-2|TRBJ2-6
CASSLAQGAVNVLTF
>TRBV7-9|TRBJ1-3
CASSSPGAGNTIYF
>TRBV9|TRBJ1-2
CASSGLQGSANYGYTF
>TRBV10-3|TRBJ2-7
CAISFRGEGSYEQYF
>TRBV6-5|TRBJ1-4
CASSRREGDNEKLFF
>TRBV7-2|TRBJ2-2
CASSLGRLMGTGELFF
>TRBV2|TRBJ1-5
CASREDRGNQPQHF
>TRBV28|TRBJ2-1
CASSPLEGQYNEQFF
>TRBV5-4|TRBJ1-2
CASSSSGGYGYGYTF
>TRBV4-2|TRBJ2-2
CASSLKVGTGIPGELFF
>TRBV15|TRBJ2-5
CATSRDGGSVETQYF
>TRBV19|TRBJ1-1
CASSIRDVNTEAFF
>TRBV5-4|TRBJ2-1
CASSLVYSGGGDEQFF
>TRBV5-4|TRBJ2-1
CASMKGNNEQFF
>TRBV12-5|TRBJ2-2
CASGLVGAGELFF
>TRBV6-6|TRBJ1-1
CASRNTEAFF
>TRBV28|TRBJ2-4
CASRGVAGSLAKNIQYF
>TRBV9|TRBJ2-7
CASSERGVAGGDEQYF
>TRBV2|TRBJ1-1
CASRTGMNTEAFF
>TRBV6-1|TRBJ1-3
CASSERVLREHSGNTIYF
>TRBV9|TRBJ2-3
CASSVDSGGADTQYF
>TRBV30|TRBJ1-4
CASARDTNEKLFF
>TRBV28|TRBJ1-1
CASKASAGQGMTEAFF
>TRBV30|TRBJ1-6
CAWNQGVANSPLHF
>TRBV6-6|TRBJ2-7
CASSQGTYEQYF
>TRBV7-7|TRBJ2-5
CAGGRGTTEPQYF
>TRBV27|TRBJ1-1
CASSFDPYGVTEAFF
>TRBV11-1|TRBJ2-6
CASSSWAEIAGANVLTF
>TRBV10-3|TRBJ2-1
CAISALLGGGSYNEQFF
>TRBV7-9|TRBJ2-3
CASSPGLAGWDTQYF
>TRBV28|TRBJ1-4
CASSPGTGLEEKLFF
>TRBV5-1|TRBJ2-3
CASSLAARGTDTQYF
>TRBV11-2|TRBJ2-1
CASITNTATGGGYNEQFF